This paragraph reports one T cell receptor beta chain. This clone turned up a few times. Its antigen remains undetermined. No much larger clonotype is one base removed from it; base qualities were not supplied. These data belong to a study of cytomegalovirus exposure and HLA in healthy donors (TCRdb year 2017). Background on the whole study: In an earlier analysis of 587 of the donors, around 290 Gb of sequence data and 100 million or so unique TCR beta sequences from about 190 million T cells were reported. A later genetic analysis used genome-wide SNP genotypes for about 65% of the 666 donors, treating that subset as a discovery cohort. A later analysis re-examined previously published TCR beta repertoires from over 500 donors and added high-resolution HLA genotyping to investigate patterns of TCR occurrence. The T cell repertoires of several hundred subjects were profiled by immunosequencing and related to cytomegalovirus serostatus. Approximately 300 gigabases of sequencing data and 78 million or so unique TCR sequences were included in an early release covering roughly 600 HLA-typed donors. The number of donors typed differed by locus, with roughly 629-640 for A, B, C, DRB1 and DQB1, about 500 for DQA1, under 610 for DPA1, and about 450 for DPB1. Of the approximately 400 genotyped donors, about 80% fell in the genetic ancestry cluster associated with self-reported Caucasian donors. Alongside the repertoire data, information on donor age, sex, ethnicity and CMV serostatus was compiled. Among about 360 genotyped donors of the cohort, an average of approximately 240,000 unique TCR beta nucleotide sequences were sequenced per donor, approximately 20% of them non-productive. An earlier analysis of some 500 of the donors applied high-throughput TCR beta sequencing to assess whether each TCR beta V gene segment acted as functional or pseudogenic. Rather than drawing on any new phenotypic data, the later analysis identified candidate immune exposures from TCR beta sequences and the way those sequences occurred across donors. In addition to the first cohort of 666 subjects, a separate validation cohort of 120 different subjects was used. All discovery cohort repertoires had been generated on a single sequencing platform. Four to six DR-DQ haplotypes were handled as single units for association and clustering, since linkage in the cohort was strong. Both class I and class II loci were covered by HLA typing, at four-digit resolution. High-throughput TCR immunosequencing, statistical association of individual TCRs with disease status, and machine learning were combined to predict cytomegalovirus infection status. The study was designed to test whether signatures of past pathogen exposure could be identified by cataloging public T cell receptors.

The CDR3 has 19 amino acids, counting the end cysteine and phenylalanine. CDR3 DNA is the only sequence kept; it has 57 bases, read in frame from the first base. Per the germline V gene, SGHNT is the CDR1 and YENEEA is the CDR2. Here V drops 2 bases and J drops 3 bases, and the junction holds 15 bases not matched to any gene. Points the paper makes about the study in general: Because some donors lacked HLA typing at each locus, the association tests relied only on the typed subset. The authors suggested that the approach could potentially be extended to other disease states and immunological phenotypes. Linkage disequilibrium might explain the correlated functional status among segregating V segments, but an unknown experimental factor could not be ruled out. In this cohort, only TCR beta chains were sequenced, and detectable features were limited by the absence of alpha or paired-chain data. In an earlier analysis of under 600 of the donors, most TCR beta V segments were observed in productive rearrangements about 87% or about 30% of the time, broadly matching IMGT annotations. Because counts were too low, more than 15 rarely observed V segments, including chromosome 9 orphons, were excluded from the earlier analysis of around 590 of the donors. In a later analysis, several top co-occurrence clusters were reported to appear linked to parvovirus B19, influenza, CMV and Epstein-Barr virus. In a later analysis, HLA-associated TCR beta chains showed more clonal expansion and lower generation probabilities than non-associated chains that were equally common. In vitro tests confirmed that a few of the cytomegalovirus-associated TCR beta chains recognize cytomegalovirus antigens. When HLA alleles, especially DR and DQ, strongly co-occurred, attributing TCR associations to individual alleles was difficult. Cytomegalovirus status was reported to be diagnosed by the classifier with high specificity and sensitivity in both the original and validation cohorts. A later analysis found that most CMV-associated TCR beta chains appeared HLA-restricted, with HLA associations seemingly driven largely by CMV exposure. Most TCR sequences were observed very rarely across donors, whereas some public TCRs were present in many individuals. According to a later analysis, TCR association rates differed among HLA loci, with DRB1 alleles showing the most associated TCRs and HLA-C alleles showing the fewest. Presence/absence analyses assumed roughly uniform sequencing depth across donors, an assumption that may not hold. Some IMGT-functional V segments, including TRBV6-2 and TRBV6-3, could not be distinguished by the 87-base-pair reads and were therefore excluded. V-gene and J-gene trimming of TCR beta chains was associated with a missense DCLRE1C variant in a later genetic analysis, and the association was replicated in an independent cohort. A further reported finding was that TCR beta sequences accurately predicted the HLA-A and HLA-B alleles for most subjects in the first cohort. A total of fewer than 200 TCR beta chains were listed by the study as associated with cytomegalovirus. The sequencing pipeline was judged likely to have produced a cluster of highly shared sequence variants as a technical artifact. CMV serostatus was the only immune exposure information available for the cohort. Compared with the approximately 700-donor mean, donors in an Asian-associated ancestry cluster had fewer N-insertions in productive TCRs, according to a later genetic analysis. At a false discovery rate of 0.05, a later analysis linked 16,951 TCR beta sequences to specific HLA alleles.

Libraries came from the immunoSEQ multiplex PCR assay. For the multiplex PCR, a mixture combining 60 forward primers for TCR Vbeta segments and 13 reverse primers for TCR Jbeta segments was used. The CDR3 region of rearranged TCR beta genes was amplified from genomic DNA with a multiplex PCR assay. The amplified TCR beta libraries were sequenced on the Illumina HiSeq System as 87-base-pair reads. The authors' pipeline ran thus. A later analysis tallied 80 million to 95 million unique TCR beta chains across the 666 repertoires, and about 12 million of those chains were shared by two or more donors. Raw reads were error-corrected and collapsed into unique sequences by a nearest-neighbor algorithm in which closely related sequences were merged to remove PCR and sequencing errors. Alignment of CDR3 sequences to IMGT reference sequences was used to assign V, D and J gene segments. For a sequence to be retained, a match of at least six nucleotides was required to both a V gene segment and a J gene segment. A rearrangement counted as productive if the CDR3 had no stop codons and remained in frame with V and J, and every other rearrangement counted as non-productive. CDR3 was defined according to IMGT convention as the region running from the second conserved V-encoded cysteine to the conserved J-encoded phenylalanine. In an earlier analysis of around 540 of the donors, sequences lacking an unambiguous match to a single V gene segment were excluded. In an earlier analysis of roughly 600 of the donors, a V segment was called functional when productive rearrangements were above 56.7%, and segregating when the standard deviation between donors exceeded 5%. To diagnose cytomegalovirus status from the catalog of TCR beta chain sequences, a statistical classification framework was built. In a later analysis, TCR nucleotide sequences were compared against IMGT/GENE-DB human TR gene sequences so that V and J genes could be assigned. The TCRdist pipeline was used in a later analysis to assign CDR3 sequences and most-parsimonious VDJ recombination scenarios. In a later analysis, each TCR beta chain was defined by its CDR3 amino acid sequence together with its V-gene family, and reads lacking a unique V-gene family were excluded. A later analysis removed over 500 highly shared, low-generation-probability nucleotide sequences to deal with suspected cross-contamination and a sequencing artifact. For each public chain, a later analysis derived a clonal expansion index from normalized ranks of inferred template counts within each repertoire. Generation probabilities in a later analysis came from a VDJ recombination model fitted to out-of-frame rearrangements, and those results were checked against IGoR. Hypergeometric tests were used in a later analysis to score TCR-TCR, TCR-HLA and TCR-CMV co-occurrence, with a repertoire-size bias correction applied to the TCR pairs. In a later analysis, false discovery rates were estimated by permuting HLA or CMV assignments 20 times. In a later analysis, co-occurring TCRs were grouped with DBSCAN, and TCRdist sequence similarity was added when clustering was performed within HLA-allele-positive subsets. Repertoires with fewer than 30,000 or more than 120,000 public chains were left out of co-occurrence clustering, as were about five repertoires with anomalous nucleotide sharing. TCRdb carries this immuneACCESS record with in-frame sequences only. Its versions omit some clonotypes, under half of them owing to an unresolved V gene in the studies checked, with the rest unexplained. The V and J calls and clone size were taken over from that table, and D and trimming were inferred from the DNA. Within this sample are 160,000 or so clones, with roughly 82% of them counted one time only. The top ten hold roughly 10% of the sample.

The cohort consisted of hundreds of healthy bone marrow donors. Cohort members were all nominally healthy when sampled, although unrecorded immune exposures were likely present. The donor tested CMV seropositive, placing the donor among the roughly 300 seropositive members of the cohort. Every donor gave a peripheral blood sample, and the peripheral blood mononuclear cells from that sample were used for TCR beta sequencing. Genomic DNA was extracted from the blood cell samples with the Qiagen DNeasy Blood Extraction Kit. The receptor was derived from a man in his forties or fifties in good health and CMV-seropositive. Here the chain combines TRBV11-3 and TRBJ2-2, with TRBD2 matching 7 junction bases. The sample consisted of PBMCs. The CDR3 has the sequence CASSLSRGSSGLDTGELFF. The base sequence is TGTGCCAGCAGCTTATCCCGGGGCTCTAGCGGATTAGACACCGGGGAGCTGTTTTTT.